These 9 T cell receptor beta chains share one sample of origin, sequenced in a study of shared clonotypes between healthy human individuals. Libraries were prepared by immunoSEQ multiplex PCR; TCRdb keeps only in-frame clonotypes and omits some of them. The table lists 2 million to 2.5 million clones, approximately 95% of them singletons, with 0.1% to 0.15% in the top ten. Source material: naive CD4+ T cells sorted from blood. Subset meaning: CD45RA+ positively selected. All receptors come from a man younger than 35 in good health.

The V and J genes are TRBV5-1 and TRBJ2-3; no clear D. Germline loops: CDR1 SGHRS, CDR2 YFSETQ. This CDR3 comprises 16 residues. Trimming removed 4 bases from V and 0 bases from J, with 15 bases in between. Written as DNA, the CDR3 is TGCGCCAGCAGCCCCACTGAGGCCCCGAGCACAGATACGCAGTATTTT. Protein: CASSPTEAPSTDTQYF. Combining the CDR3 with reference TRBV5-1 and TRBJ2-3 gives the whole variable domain KAGVTQTPRYLIKTRGQQVTLSCSPISGHRSVSWYQQTPGQGLQFLFEYFSETQRNKGNFPGRFSGRQFSNSRSEMNVSTLELGDSALYLCASSPTEAPSTDTQYFGPGTRLTVL.

The CDR3 region has the DNA TGTGCCGGGAAGGAGATGCCGAATCAGCCCCAGCATTTT. Protein product: CAGKEMPNQPQHF. The chain couples TRBV6-1 to TRBJ1-5; the D is unclear. The CDR3 is made up of 13 amino acids. Germline assignment: CDR1 MNHNS and CDR2 SASEGT. V shed 11 bases and J shed 4 bases, with 15 bases lying between them.

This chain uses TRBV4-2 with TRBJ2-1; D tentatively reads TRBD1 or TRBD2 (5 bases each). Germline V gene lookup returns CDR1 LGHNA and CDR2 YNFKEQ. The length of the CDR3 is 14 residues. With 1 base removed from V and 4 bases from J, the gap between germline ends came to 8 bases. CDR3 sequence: CASSQGDDYNEQFF. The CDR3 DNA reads TGTGCCAGCAGCCAAGGGGACGATTACAATGAGCAGTTCTTC.

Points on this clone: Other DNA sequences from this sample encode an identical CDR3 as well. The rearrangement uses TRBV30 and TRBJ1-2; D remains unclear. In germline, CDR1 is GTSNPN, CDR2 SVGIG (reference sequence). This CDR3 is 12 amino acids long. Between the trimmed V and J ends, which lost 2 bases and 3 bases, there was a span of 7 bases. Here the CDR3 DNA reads TGTGCCTGGAGTTCGACGGACTATGGCTACACCTTC. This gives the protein CAWSSTDYGYTF.

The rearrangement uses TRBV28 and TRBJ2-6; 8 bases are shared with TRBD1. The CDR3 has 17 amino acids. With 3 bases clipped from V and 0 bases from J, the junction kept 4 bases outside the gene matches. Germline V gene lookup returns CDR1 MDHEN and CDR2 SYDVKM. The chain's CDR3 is CASSFQGAASGANVLTF. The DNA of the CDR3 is TGTGCCAGCAGTTTTCAGGGGGCCGCCTCTGGGGCCAACGTCCTGACTTTC.

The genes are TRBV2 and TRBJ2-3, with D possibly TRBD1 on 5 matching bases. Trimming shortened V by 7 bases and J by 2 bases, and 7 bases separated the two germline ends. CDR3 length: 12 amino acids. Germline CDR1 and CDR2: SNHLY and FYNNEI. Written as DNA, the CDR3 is TGTGCCAGCACCAGGGTCACAGATACGCAGTATTTT. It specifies CASTRVTDTQYF.

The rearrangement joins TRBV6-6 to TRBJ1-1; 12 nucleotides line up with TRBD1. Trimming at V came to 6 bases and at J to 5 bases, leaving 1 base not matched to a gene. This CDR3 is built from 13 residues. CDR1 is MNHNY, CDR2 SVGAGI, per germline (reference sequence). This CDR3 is CASRGQGATEAFF. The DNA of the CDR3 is TGTGCCAGCAGGGGACAGGGGGCTACTGAAGCTTTCTTT.

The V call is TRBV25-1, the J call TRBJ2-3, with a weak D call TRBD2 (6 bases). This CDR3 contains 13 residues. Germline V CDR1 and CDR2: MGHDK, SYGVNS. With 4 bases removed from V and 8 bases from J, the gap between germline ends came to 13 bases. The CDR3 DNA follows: TGTGCCAGCAGTGGGAGGGATCCGGGTACGCAGTATTTT. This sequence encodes CASSGRDPGTQYF.

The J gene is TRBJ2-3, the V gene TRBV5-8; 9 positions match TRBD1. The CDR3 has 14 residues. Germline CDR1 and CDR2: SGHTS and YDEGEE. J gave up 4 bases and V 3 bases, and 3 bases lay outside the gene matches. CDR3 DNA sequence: TGTGCCAGCAGCTCGGACAGGGGCCCAGATACGCAGTATTTT. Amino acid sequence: CASSSDRGPDTQYF.